A single sample is the source of the 18 T cell receptor beta chains below, sequenced in a study of identical twins. TCRdb redid the calling of the 5' RACE reads with MiXCR, one entry per CDR3 protein. The sample lists nearly 900,000 distinct CDR3 sequences, more than 9% occurring once. The data were also submitted as part of a second study, on yellow fever vaccine responses in identical twins.

The sample taken for sequencing was PBMCs. The receptors shown here come from a young woman in good health.

This clonotype was seen more than once but under ten times. The rearrangement joins TRBV5-1 to TRBJ2-1; 10 positions agree with TRBD2. Germline V gives CDR1 SGHRS, CDR2 YFSETQ. Losses at the gene ends were 6 bases for V and 2 bases for J; bases not matched to a gene: 8. This CDR3 is built from 16 residues. CDR3 bases: TGCGCCAGCAAGATACCGGGACTAGCGCCCTACAATGAGCAGTTCTTC. Residues: CASKIPGLAPYNEQFF. The full variable domain, its missing parts supplied by reference TRBV5-1 and TRBJ2-1, is KAGVTQTPRYLIKTRGQQVTLSCSPISGHRSVSWYQQTPGQGLQFLFEYFSETQRNKGNFPGRFSGRQFSNSRSEMNVSTLELGDSALYLCASKIPGLAPYNEQFFGPGTRLTVL.

The CDR3 DNA reads as TGTGCCAGCAGTTACCAACCGCAAACAGGGGCCAGGGGCACTGAAGCTTTCTTT. Encoded protein: CASSYQPQTGARGTEAFF. This rearrangement joins TRBV6-5 to TRBJ1-1, with TRBD1 identical over 7 bases. After removal of 2 bases from V and 4 bases from J, the junction contained 16 bases not matched to a gene. Per germline, CDR1 MNHEY and CDR2 SVGAGI. The CDR3 covers 18 residues.

This clonotype was observed a few times. The chain couples TRBV20-1 to TRBJ1-1; D is uncertain. V lost 1 base and J 5 bases, leaving 8 bases between the germline ends. This CDR3 region has 12 residues. Germline-derived CDR1 and CDR2 are DFQATT and SNEGSKA (reference sequence). The CDR3, as DNA: TGCAGTGCTAGAGGCTGGGCAACTGAAGCTTTCTTT. Translation gives CSARGWATEAFF.

This clonotype has just one count. The gene calls are TRBV28 and TRBJ2-3; TRBD2 matches at 7 bases. Germline lookup yields CDR1 MDHEN and CDR2 SYDVKM. Trimming removed 4 bases from V and 2 bases from J; junction bases left unmatched: 6. The CDR3 runs to 15 residues. CDR3 DNA: TGTGCCAGCAGTTCGCCTAGCGGATACACAGATACGCAGTATTTT. It yields the protein CASSSPSGYTDTQYF. The entire variable domain, with the rest obtained from reference TRBV28 and TRBJ2-3, is as follows: DVKVTQSSRYLVKRTGEKVFLECVQDMDHENMFWYRQDPGLGLRLIYFSYDVKMKEKGDIPEGYSVSREKKERFSLILESASTNQTSMYLCASSSPSGYTDTQYFGPGTRLTVL.

This clonotype was counted many times. The genes are TRBV6-5 and TRBJ2-1, with 9 bases lining up with TRBD2. The germline V gene has CDR1 MNHEY and CDR2 SVGAGI. The V and J ends lost 2 bases and 9 bases, in that order; junction bases with no gene match: 11. This CDR3 region has 16 residues. In nucleotides, the CDR3 is TGTGCCAGCAGTTACGGGCTAGCGGGGTCCAGCGGTGAGCAGTTCTTC. Protein: CASSYGLAGSSGEQFF.

The sample holds a few counts of this clonotype. The chain is built from TRBV20-1 and TRBJ2-3, with 11 bases identical to TRBD2. Germline CDR1 is DFQATT and CDR2 is SNEGSKA (reference sequence). The V segment lost 3 bases and the J segment 3 bases; nucleotides outside the gene matches: 5. The CDR3 sequence is 15 residues long. The CDR3, as DNA: TGCAGTGCTAGCCCACGACTAGCGGGGACAGATACGCAGTATTTT. Protein product: CSASPRLAGTDTQYF.

This clonotype has a count of ten or more. The V and J genes are TRBV5-6 and TRBJ2-2, with unresolved D. Germline V gene sequence: CDR1 SGHDT, CDR2 YYEEEE. The CDR3 has 14 amino acids. V was trimmed by 1 base and J by 6 bases, leaving 10 bases between them. In nucleotides, the CDR3 is TGTGCCAGCAGCTTGTGGTTTTCGGCCGGGGAGCTGTTTTTT. Its protein product is CASSLWFSAGELFF. Looking up the rest from reference TRBV5-6 and TRBJ2-2 gives the full variable domain: DAGVTQSPTHLIKTRGQQVTLRCSPKSGHDTVSWYQQALGQGPQFIFQYYEEEERQRGNFPDRFSGHQFPNYSSELNVNALLLGDSALYLCASSLWFSAGELFFGEGSRLTVL.

This clonotype was counted a few times. The chain carries TRBV10-1 and TRBJ2-2; D might be TRBD1 (5 bases). Germline V gene data show CDR1 as WNHNN and CDR2 as SYGVQD (reference sequence). The CDR3 is made up of 14 amino acids. The V end was cut by 8 bases, the J end by 0 bases, with 10 bases between. CDR3 amino acids: CASQGSANTGELFF. The CDR3 DNA sequence: TGCGCCAGCCAGGGATCCGCGAACACCGGGGAGCTGTTTTTT.

The CDR3 coding sequence is TGCGCCAGCTCCCGGGACAGTGCCTACGAGCAGTACTTC. This gives the protein CASSRDSAYEQYF. V gene TRBV5-1 combines with J gene TRBJ2-7, with TRBD1 identical over 7 bases. The CDR3 consists of 13 residues. Unmatched junction bases numbered 6, after V lost 7 bases and J lost 2 bases. Germline-derived CDR1 and CDR2 are SGHRS and YFSETQ.

This clonotype was counted between two and nine times. The V and J genes are TRBV4-1 and TRBJ2-5; D may be TRBD1 or TRBD2 (6 bases each). Trimming stripped 0 bases from V and 4 bases from J, with 12 bases between. CDR3 size: 15 residues. Germline V lookup: CDR1 MGHRA, CDR2 YSYEKL. For the CDR3, the DNA is TGCGCCAGCAGCCAAGAGGACGGGGGCGGAGAGACCCAGTACTTC. This codes for CASSQEDGGGETQYF.

This clonotype was detected many times. The chain's CDR3 is CASSLKAGGLYEQYF. The DNA of the CDR3 is TGTGCCAGCAGCCTAAAGGCGGGAGGATTATACGAGCAGTACTTC. The chain carries TRBV7-6 and TRBJ2-7; the match to TRBD2 covers 8 bases. V was clipped by 5 bases and J by 4 bases; unmatched bases: 10. The CDR3 has 15 amino acids. Germline V gene sequence: CDR1 SGHVS, CDR2 FNYEAQ.

The chain uses TRBV10-3 and TRBJ2-5; D might be TRBD1 or TRBD2, each matching 7 bases. The CDR3 contains 13 residues. Per germline, CDR1 ENHRY and CDR2 SYGVKD. V was pared by 5 bases and J by 7 bases, with 14 bases between. CDR3 region: CAISQTGEGTQYF. In DNA form, the CDR3 reads TGTGCCATCAGTCAAACAGGGGAGGGGACCCAGTACTTC.

This clonotype was counted only a few times. The rearrangement uses TRBV20-1 and TRBJ2-1, with D possibly TRBD1 on 6 matching bases. Deletions cut 3 bases from V and 14 bases from J, with 20 bases between. The CDR3 contains 13 residues. Germline V CDR1 and CDR2: DFQATT, SNEGSKA (reference sequence). The CDR3 reads CSARSSQGRGKFF. For the CDR3, the DNA is TGCAGTGCTAGGAGTTCACAGGGTAGAGGGAAGTTCTTC.

The genes are TRBV20-1 and TRBJ2-1; D ambiguous. Trimming took off 3 bases at V and 0 bases at J, with 15 bases between the two ends. Per the germline V gene, CDR1 is DFQATT and CDR2 is SNEGSKA (reference sequence). The CDR3 is 16 amino acids. CDR3 protein: CSASTPGWSSYNEQFF. CDR3 sequence (DNA): TGCAGTGCTAGCACCCCGGGCTGGAGCTCCTACAATGAGCAGTTCTTC.

This chain links TRBV2 with TRBJ1-5, with D maybe TRBD1 (6 bases). Germline assignment: CDR1 SNHLY and CDR2 FYNNEI. The CDR3 runs to 12 residues. V was clipped by 6 bases and J by 5 bases, with 8 bases between them. Written as DNA, the CDR3 is TGTGCCAGCAGAGACAGGTATCAGCCCCAGCATTTT. It is translated as CASRDRYQPQHF.

This clonotype was seen a few times. This sequence joins TRBV4-2 and TRBJ2-2; 8 nucleotides align to TRBD2. The CDR3 is 16 amino acids. Germline lookup yields CDR1 LGHNA and CDR2 YNFKEQ. J lost 5 bases, V lost 0 bases, and 5 bases had no gene match. The CDR3 sequence: CASSQEAGVPTGELFF. The CDR3, as DNA: TGTGCCAGCAGCCAAGAAGCGGGGGTTCCAACCGGGGAGCTGTTTTTT.

This clonotype has at least ten counts. This rearrangement joins TRBV5-1 to TRBJ2-1, with a tentative D call TRBD2 (6 bases). The V gene's germline CDR1 is SGHRS and CDR2 YFSETQ. Deletions cut 4 bases from V and 0 bases from J, with 17 bases between. This CDR3 has 17 residues. The CDR3, as DNA: TGCGCCAGCAGCCCACTCCAGGTCGGGAGCTCCTACAATGAGCAGTTCTTC. This encodes CASSPLQVGSSYNEQFF.

In this sample, this clonotype turned up a few times. The rearrangement joins TRBV12-2 to TRBJ2-7; TRBD1, the table's D call, was not compared with the DNA. TRBV12-2 counts as a pseudogene. This CDR3 has 13 residues. CDR3 protein: CASRYPGTGEQYV. The CDR3 DNA reads as TGTGCAAGTCGATATCCCGGGACAGGGGAGCAGTACGTC.